This T cell receptor (beta chain) appears in the sequencing data of a study of T cell responses to AZD1222 COVID-19 vaccine. Study observations and caveats: None of the repertoires were sampled until the peak T cell response had passed. CD4 TCRs linked to vaccination spanned spike, dominating at 160-218 and 743-854.

V was pared by 6 bases and J by 0 bases, with 11 bases between. The CDR3 sequence is 14 residues long. CDR1 LNHDA and CDR2 SQIVND come from the germline V gene (reference sequence). TCRdb's copy holds only in-frame clones and misses some; the assay was immunoSEQ multiplex PCR. The table lists over 100,000 clones, approximately 90% of them singletons. On this clone: Its antigen remains unidentified.

The chain links TRBV19 to TRBJ1-1; maybe TRBD1 (5 bases). This TCR came from an adult in good health. The sample here was peripheral blood, taken on day 0 of AZD1222 vaccination. CDR3 coding DNA: TGTGCCAGTAGACAGAGGGGTATGAACACTGAAGCTTTCTTT. Protein: CASRQRGMNTEAFF.